This record concerns one T cell receptor beta chain sequence. CDR3 length equals 13 residues. V dropped 1 base and J dropped 9 bases, with 10 bases sitting between them. CDR1 is SGHTA and CDR2 is FQGNSA in the germline V gene. This specimen comes from a study of blood T cell repertoires in COVID-19. Study summary: PBMCs, B-cell-depleted T cells, or T cells were the source of the cDNA or gDNA that made up the material.

How the authors handled the data: Nucleated cell number was recorded as an estimate derived from reference gene primer amplification. Here immunoSEQ multiplex PCR was the method, and the copy in TCRdb shows in-frame clones only, minus some. That table furnishes V, J and clone size, whereas the DNA furnished D and trimming. The table includes 60,000 to 75,000 clones, more than 75% detected once. The specimen was peripheral blood. The clonotype comes from a human donor in a cohort sampled during active COVID-19. The rearrangement joins TRBV7-2 to TRBJ2-1; D might be TRBD2 (6 bases). The CDR3, as DNA: TGTGCCAGCAGCTTAGTGGGGGGAGGTGAGCAGTTCTTC. Its translation is CASSLVGGGEQFF.